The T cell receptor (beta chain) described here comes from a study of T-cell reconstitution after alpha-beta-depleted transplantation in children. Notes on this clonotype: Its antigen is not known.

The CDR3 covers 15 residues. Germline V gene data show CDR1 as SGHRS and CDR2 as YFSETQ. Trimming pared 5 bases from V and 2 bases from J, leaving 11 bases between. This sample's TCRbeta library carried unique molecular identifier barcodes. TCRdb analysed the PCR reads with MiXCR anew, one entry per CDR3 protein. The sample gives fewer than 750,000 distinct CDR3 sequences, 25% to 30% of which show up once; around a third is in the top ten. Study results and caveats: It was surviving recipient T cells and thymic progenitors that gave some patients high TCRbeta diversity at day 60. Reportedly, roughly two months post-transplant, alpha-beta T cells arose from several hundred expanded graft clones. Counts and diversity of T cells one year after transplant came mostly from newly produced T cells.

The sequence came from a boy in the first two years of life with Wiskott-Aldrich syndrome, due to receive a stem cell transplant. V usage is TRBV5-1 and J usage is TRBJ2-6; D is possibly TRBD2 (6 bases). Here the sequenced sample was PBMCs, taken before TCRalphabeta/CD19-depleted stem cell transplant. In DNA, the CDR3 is TGCGCCAGCAGGAGCGGAGGGGCTGGGGCCAACGTCCTGACTTTC. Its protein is CASRSGGAGANVLTF.